This T cell receptor beta chain came from a study of memory CD4+ T cells and cytomegalovirus serostatus. Looking at the study overall: Donors were healthy Belgian adults, 9 or 10 CMV seropositive and under 30 seronegative. Study conclusions and caveats: Suggested: most of the CMV-linked TCR signature lies in CD4+ memory cells.

Germline V lookup: CDR1 KGHSH, CDR2 LQKENI. V was cut by 4 bases and J by 2 bases, with 18 bases left in between. This CDR3 comprises 17 residues. Sequenced by immunoSEQ multiplex PCR; TCRdb stores in-frame clones only, minus some. This sample carries about 50,000 clones, about four fifths of them seen once, and the ten largest clones take roughly 0.59%. The sort gate was single viable CD3+CD4+CD8-CD45RO+ cells for memory CD4+ T cells. Turning to this clone: What it recognizes is unknown.

The TCR was taken from an adult in good health and CMV-seronegative. Material for sequencing was memory CD4+ T cells from blood. The chain recombines TRBV18 with TRBJ2-1, with no clear D. The CDR3 protein is CASSHNPALSTYNEQFF. CDR3 bases: TGTGCCAGCTCACACAACCCCGCGCTAAGTACCTACAATGAGCAGTTCTTC.